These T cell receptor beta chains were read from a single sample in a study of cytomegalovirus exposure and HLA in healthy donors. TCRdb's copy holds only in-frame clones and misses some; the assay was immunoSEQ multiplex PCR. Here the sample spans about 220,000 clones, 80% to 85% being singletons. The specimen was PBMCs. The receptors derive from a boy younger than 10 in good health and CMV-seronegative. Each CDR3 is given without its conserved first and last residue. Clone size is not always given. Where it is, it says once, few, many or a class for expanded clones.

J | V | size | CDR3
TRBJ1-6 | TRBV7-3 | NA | ASSLRGANSPLH
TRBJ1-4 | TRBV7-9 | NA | ASSRTGWDEKLF
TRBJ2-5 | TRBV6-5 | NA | ASSSLQETQY
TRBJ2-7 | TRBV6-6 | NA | ASTQGLESGEQY
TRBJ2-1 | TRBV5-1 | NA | ASSLGAGAYNEQF
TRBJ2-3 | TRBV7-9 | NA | ASSLALGGTDTQY
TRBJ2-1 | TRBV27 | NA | ASSFRAGGSNEQF
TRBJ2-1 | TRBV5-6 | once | ASSPDRATYNEQF
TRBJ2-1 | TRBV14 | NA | ASSQVRGPLNEQF
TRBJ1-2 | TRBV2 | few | ASSVLYGYT
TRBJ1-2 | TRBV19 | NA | ASSSNGGAWDGYT
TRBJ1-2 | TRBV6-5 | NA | ASSPTYRVNYGYT
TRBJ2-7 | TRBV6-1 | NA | ASSVSGIIHEQY
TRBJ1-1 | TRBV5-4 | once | ASSWDRGSTEAF
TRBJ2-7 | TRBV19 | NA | ASSFGQQYEQY
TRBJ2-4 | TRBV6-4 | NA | ASSADRGKNIQY
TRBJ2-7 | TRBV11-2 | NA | ASSWAPLAGGSYEQY
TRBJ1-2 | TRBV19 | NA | ASSIWPGGYGYT
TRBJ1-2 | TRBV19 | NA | ASSEPSGGYT
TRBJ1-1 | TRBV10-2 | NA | ASSGEGSNTEAF
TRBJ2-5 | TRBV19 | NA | ASSPELAGVETQY
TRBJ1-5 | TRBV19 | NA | ASSIGFDNQPQH
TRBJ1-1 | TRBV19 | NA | ASSPQALNTEAF
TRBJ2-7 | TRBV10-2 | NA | ASSDKGVYEQY
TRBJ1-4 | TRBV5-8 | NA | ASRPRVREKLF
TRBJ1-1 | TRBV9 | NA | ASSVGTAYTEAF
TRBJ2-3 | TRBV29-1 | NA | SVHRGISEDTQY
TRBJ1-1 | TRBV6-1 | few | ASSEAKAGYHTEAF
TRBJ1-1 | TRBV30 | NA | AWSEDWNTEAF
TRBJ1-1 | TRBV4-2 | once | ASSQDGVHKNTEAF
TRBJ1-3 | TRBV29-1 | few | SGARDRGNTIY